This T cell receptor beta chain was recorded in a study of circulating CD8 cells and anti-PD-1 response in melanoma. Study information: About 45% of the 13 patients had prior targeted therapy or immunotherapy; seven did not. Non-responders showed stable or progressive disease; responders showed complete or partial response.

Using approximately 15 ng of total RNA, TCR libraries were made with the QIAseq Immune Repertoire TCR panel. Each CDR3 protein is one row after TCRdb ran MiXCR on the reads. The repertoire holds some 460 distinct CDR3 sequences, roughly 8.6% seen once, with about a third in the top ten. Live CD3+CD8+TCRalphabeta+ cells were sorted into four subsets by PD-1 and/or TIGIT. This clonotype is deemed large. Its antigen is undetermined. Study results and limitations: Some patients were treatment-naive; others were previously treated. TIGIT repertoires were least diverse, DNEG repertoires most diverse.

This TCR came from a human donor with melanoma. Sample: CD8+ T cells from PBMCs, taken at baseline or after one month of anti-PD-1 therapy (not recorded which).

CDR3 residues: CASSQDKGTGYYEQYF. In nucleotides, the CDR3 is TGCGCCAGCAGCCAAGATAAAGGGACAGGGTACTACGAGCAGTACTTC. The chain couples TRBV4-1 to TRBJ2-7; 9 bases line up with TRBD1. Germline trimming cut 0 bases from V and 3 bases from J; bases unmatched to any gene: 6. CDR3 length equals 16 residues. Germline CDR1 is MGHRA and CDR2 is YSYEKL.